This is a list of T cell receptor beta chains from one sample in a study of patients and donors after allogeneic stem cell transplantation. TCRdb reprocessed the RT-PCR reads with MiXCR, giving one entry per CDR3 protein. The sample has 25,000 to 35,000 distinct CDR3 sequences; under 7.5% are singletons. Sequences were obtained from blood, either unsorted or a sorted T cell fraction (not recorded which). The source is a human donor who was either an allogeneic HSCT recipient or a stem cell or donor lymphocyte infusion donor (not recorded which). It is not recorded whose cells these are; they may come from a transplant donor. Both conserved end residues are part of each CDR3. A D gene is named only where the DNA matches it firmly. Expanded clones get a size class; other rows say once, few or many, or leave the size out.

DNA: TGCAGCGTTGTGGCAGGGGGCTACGAGCAGTACTTC
CDR3: CSVVAGGYEQYF
size: many
D: TRBD1
J: TRBJ2-7
V: TRBV29-1

DNA: TGTGCCAGCACGGAAACGGGAGATAGCACAGATACGCAGTATTTT
CDR3: CASTETGDSTDTQYF
size: few
D: -
J: TRBJ2-3
V: TRBV6-4

DNA: TGCAGTGCTAGAGCGGGAGGGCCGGTCGGGGAGCTGTTTTTT
CDR3: CSARAGGPVGELFF
size: few
D: TRBD2
J: TRBJ2-2
V: TRBV20-1

DNA: TGTGCCAGCAGTGGGTCTAGCGGGAGCTCGAGGCGGGGAGATACGCAGTATTTT
CDR3: CASSGSSGSSRRGDTQYF
size: -
D: TRBD2
J: TRBJ2-3
V: TRBV2

DNA: TGTGCCAGCAGCTATCTCAGCCGGGGGGAACTCTCCTACGAGCAGTACTTC
CDR3: CASSYLSRGELSYEQYF
size: few
D: TRBD2
J: TRBJ2-7
V: TRBV7-9

DNA: TGTGCCAGCAGCCGATTCCCGGAGAGCGGGAGCACAGATACGCAGTATTTT
CDR3: CASSRFPESGSTDTQYF
size: -
D: -
J: TRBJ2-3
V: TRBV4-2

DNA: TGCGCCAGCAGCCTAAACCCGGTGGGGCAAGAGACCCAGTACTTC
CDR3: CASSLNPVGQETQYF
size: few
D: -
J: TRBJ2-5
V: TRBV4-1

DNA: TGTGCCAGCAGCCAAGAACCATCGGAGGCAAACATTCAGTACTTC
CDR3: CASSQEPSEANIQYF
size: -
D: -
J: TRBJ2-4
V: TRBV3-2

DNA: TGTGCCAGCAGCCAAGAAGTTAGCAATCAGCCCCAGCATTTT
CDR3: CASSQEVSNQPQHF
size: many
D: -
J: TRBJ1-5
V: TRBV4-2

DNA: TGTGCCAGCAGCCCACTAGAAGACAATGAGCAGTTCTTC
CDR3: CASSPLEDNEQFF
size: few
D: -
J: TRBJ2-1
V: TRBV7-9

DNA: TGTGCCAGCAGCCCCTCTACCATCTCAACGGACAGCTATGGCTACACCTTC
CDR3: CASSPSTISTDSYGYTF
size: many
D: -
J: TRBJ1-2
V: TRBV11-2

DNA: TGCGCCAGCAGCTCCCCGACTAGCGGGATTCCTTTTCTGTCCGGGGAGCTGTTTTTT
CDR3: CASSSPTSGIPFLSGELFF
size: many
D: TRBD2
J: TRBJ2-2
V: TRBV5-1

DNA: TGTGCCAGCAGCCAAGATGTTGATTCGCAGTATTTT
CDR3: CASSQDVDSQYF
size: few
D: -
J: TRBJ2-3
V: TRBV3-2

DNA: TGTGCCAGCACTTACCCTTCAGATACGCAGTATTTT
CDR3: CASTYPSDTQYF
size: -
D: -
J: TRBJ2-3
V: TRBV6-5

DNA: TGCGCCAGCAGCCAAGATGCCGGAGCCTACAATGAGCAGTTCTTC
CDR3: CASSQDAGAYNEQFF
size: -
D: -
J: TRBJ2-1
V: TRBV4-3

DNA: TGTGCCACCAGCAGAGATACACAGGGGGGCTACAATGAGCAGTTCTTC
CDR3: CATSRDTQGGYNEQFF
size: many
D: TRBD1
J: TRBJ2-1
V: TRBV15

DNA: TGCGCCAGCAGCCTGGCGGTACAAGGCATCTCCTACGAGCAGTACTTC
CDR3: CASSLAVQGISYEQYF
size: many
D: -
J: TRBJ2-7
V: TRBV5-1

DNA: TGTGCCAGCGGCCAAGGGTTAGCGGGACCCGGGGAGCTGTTTTTT
CDR3: CASGQGLAGPGELFF
size: -
D: TRBD2
J: TRBJ2-2
V: TRBV14

DNA: TGTGCCATCAGTTCTCAAAAAATCGTCAACACTGAAGCTTTCTTT
CDR3: CAISSQKIVNTEAFF
size: few
D: -
J: TRBJ1-1
V: TRBV10-3

DNA: TGCGCCAGCAGCCATCTACCCGGACAGGGCAATGAGCAGTTCTTC
CDR3: CASSHLPGQGNEQFF
size: many
D: TRBD1
J: TRBJ2-1
V: TRBV4-3

DNA: TGTGCCAGCAGCCATAGTTACAGATCCACAGGAGCGAACACCGGGGAGCTGTTTTTT
CDR3: CASSHSYRSTGANTGELFF
size: few
D: -
J: TRBJ2-2
V: TRBV6-1

DNA: TGTGCCAGCAGTTTACAGGGGGCGCGGGACACTGAAGCTTTCTTT
CDR3: CASSLQGARDTEAFF
size: -
D: TRBD1
J: TRBJ1-1
V: TRBV2

DNA: TGTGCCAGCATACAGACCCCCGACGATGAGCAGTTCTTC
CDR3: CASIQTPDDEQFF
size: -
D: -
J: TRBJ2-1
V: TRBV6-7

DNA: TGTGCCACCAGTGATTCGGCCGGGGAGACCCAGTACTTC
CDR3: CATSDSAGETQYF
size: many
D: -
J: TRBJ2-5
V: TRBV24-1

DNA: TGTGCCAGCAGTGAGAACAGCCTCAATCAGCCCCAGCATTTT
CDR3: CASSENSLNQPQHF
size: many
D: -
J: TRBJ1-5
V: TRBV25-1

DNA: TGTGCCAGCAGCTTAAGCCTAGCGGGAGTTGAGACCCAGTACTTC
CDR3: CASSLSLAGVETQYF
size: -
D: TRBD2
J: TRBJ2-5
V: TRBV7-9

DNA: TGTGCCAGCAGTGAAACTCTCGTTGACCCAAATTCACCCCTCCACTTT
CDR3: CASSETLVDPNSPLHF
size: many
D: -
J: TRBJ1-6
V: TRBV6-1

DNA: TGCAGCGTTGAGGGGAGTGTGAACACCTTC
CDR3: CSVEGSVNTF
size: many
D: -
J: TRBJ1-2
V: TRBV29-1

DNA: TGTGCCAGCAGTACGAACCAAGAGACCCAGTACTTC
CDR3: CASSTNQETQYF
size: -
D: -
J: TRBJ2-5
V: TRBV27

DNA: TGTGCCAGCAGCTTACAAGGGTCAGCCGAAGCTTTCTTT
CDR3: CASSLQGSAEAFF
size: many
D: -
J: TRBJ1-1
V: TRBV7-9

DNA: TGTGCCAGCAGCGTAGGGGTCGGGGGCCCCGGGGAGCTGTTTTTT
CDR3: CASSVGVGGPGELFF
size: many
D: -
J: TRBJ2-2
V: TRBV9

DNA: TGCAGTGCTTCGCAAGGTAGCAATCAGCCCCAGCATTTT
CDR3: CSASQGSNQPQHF
size: many
D: -
J: TRBJ1-5
V: TRBV20-1

DNA: TGTGCCAGCAGTCCCAACCCGGGGAATACGCAGTATTTT
CDR3: CASSPNPGNTQYF
size: few
D: -
J: TRBJ2-3
V: TRBV7-2

DNA: TGTGCCAGCAACAAGGGGGCCGGGGAGCTGTTTTTT
CDR3: CASNKGAGELFF
size: many
D: -
J: TRBJ2-2
V: TRBV28

DNA: TGTGCCAGCTCACCGCAGGGGTGGATTTCCTATGGCTACACCTTC
CDR3: CASSPQGWISYGYTF
size: many
D: -
J: TRBJ1-2
V: TRBV18

DNA: TGTGCCAGCAGTCAACAGTATACGCAGTATTTT
CDR3: CASSQQYTQYF
size: many
D: -
J: TRBJ2-3
V: TRBV12-3/TRBV12-4

DNA: TGCAGCGTTGTTGAGGCAGGAAACACTGAAGCTTTCTTT
CDR3: CSVVEAGNTEAFF
size: large
D: -
J: TRBJ1-1
V: TRBV29-1

DNA: TGTGCCAGCAGCCGACAGGGCACAGATACGCAGTATTTT
CDR3: CASSRQGTDTQYF
size: few
D: -
J: TRBJ2-3
V: TRBV7-9

DNA: TGTGCCAGCAGCTGGACAGAGAAAGCTAAAAACATTCAGTACTTC
CDR3: CASSWTEKAKNIQYF
size: -
D: -
J: TRBJ2-4
V: TRBV5-5

DNA: TGTGCCAGCAGAGGACAGTCCTACGAGCAGTACTTC
CDR3: CASRGQSYEQYF
size: few
D: -
J: TRBJ2-7
V: TRBV11-2

DNA: TGTGCCAGTAGTATTGCACAGGGGGCTCACTATGGCTACACCTTC
CDR3: CASSIAQGAHYGYTF
size: many
D: TRBD1
J: TRBJ1-2
V: TRBV19

DNA: TGTGCCAGCGGAGGAGGGGAGTCTGGTAATGAGCAGTTCTTC
CDR3: CASGGGESGNEQFF
size: many
D: -
J: TRBJ2-1
V: TRBV28

DNA: TGTGCCAGCAGCCCATGGACAGGGTGGGGGACTGAAGCTTTCTTT
CDR3: CASSPWTGWGTEAFF
size: many
D: TRBD1
J: TRBJ1-1
V: TRBV7-2

DNA: TGTGCCAGCAGCTCGATGGGGAGGGACACCGGGGAGCTGTTTTTT
CDR3: CASSSMGRDTGELFF
size: -
D: TRBD2
J: TRBJ2-2
V: TRBV7-9

DNA: TGTGCCTGGACCCGGGCCCCGCTAGAGTCACCCCTCCACTTT
CDR3: CAWTRAPLESPLHF
size: -
D: -
J: TRBJ1-6
V: TRBV30

DNA: TGTGCCAGCAGCTTAGTTCCTAGCGCGCGAGAGACCCAGTACTTC
CDR3: CASSLVPSARETQYF
size: -
D: -
J: TRBJ2-5
V: TRBV7-9

DNA: TGTGCCAGCAGTTACAGCGGGAGAATGTACGAGCAGTACTTC
CDR3: CASSYSGRMYEQYF
size: many
D: TRBD2
J: TRBJ2-7
V: TRBV6-5

DNA: TGTGCCAGCAGTTTACACCTGAGCTCCTACAATGAGCAGTTCTTC
CDR3: CASSLHLSSYNEQFF
size: many
D: -
J: TRBJ2-1
V: TRBV6-2/TRBV6-3

DNA: TGCAGCGTTGATCCTCCTTCCTACAATGAGCAGTTCTTC
CDR3: CSVDPPSYNEQFF
size: many
D: -
J: TRBJ2-1
V: TRBV29-1